Reported below is one T cell receptor (beta chain). Antigen: not known. Only in-frame clones appear in the TCRdb table, and some are missing; sequencing was by immunoSEQ multiplex PCR. The sample records tens of thousands of clones, about nine tenths being singletons. The data belong to a study of T cells in localized non-small cell lung cancer. Study results and caveats: The study detected a median roughly 50 of the top 100 tumor clones in adjacent lung. Clonality peaked in uninvolved adjacent lung rather than tumor.

The sequenced sample was peripheral blood, obtained before any cancer treatment. The clonotype comes from an older female donor with stage I squamous cell lung carcinoma.

CDR3 coding DNA: TGCAGTGCCCTTACTGGGTTCGAGCAGTTCTTC. Translation gives CSALTGFEQFF. This chain connects TRBV20-1 to TRBJ2-1; no firm D call. The V end lost 6 bases, the J end lost 10 bases, and 13 bases lay between the germline ends. Germline assignment: CDR1 DFQATT and CDR2 SNEGSKA (reference sequence). The CDR3 extends over 11 amino acids.